This TCR beta chain was sequenced in a study of T cells after yellow fever vaccination. Study overall: The authors prepared low-cell-number fractions using SMART-Seq v4 Ultra Low Input. Overall study findings and caveats: Abundant contaminating clonotypes from the bulk population could appear in FACS-sorted repertoires. Shared CD4/CD8 clonotypes were a small share, likely from convergent recombination.

The 5'RACE template-switching step produced TCR cDNA and added a universal primer site and UMIs. From the 5' RACE reads, TCRdb called clonotypes with MiXCR, one entry per CDR3 protein. In the table there are under 200,000 distinct CDR3 sequences, almost 7% of which are singletons. To note about this clonotype: Its antigen is unidentified.

The source is a man younger than 30 who received the YFV17D yellow fever vaccine. Material: CD4+ T cells sorted from PBMCs, obtained 5 days after the first yellow fever vaccination.

The CDR3 bases are TGCAGTGCTAGCCTCCTCGGACAGGGGAACTATGGCTACACCTTC. Protein: CSASLLGQGNYGYTF. The chain has TRBV20-1 and TRBJ1-2; 9 bases line up with TRBD1. The CDR3 has 15 amino acids. CDR1 and CDR2 (germline): DFQATT, SNEGSKA (reference sequence). V was clipped by 3 bases and J by 2 bases; unmatched bases: 7.